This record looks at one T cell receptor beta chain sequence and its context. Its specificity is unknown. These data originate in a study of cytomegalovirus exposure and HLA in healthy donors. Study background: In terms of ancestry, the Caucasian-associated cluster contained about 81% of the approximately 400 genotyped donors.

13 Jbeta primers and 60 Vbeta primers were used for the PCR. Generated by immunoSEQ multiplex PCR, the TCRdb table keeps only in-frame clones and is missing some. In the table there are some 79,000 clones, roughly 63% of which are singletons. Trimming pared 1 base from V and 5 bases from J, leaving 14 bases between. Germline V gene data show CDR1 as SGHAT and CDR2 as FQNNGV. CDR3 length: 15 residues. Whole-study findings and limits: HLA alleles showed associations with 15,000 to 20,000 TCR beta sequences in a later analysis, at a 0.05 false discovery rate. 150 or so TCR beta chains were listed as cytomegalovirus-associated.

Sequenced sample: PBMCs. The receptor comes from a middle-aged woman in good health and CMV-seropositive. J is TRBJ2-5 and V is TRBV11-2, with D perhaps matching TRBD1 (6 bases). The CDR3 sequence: CASSLGGGTVETQYF. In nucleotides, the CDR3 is TGTGCCAGCAGCTTAGGAGGGGGAACGGTTGAGACCCAGTACTTC.